This T cell receptor beta chain was found in a study of T cells in Graves' hyperthyroidism and ophthalmopathy. Across 18 months, stable Graves' hyperthyroidism was marked by no progression to ophthalmopathy. Researchers amplified the TCR beta CDR3 regions from RNA transcripts. Using the HTBI primer set, a first-round RT-PCR was run on the TCR CDR3. TCRdb fed the multiplex PCR reads into MiXCR, producing one record per CDR3 protein. The sample has over 300,000 distinct CDR3 sequences, around 14% seen once; the top ten hold approximately 10%. CDR1 is SGDLS and CDR2 is YYNGEE in the germline V gene. The CDR3 contains 14 residues. The V gene lost 1 base and the J gene lost 2 bases, with 9 bases spanning the gap.

Sequencing was performed on blood. The sequence derives from a woman in her fifties or sixties with Graves' hyperthyroidism. The V gene is TRBV9, the J gene TRBJ1-1, with D uncertain. CDR3 DNA: TGTGCCAGCAGCGTAAGATCTGTCAACACTGAAGCTTTCTTT. It translates to CASSVRSVNTEAFF.